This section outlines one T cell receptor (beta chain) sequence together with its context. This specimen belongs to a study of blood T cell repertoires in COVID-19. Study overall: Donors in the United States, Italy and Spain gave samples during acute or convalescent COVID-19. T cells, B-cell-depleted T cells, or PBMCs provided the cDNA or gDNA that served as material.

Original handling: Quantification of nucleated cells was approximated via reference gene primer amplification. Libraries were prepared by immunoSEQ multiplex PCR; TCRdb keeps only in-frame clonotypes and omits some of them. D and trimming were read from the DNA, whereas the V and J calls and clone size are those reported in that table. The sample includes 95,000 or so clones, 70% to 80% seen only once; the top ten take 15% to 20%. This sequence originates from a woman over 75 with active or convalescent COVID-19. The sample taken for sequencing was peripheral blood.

The CDR3 is CASTVPWPEQYF. The CDR3 nucleotides are TGTGCCAGCACCGTGCCTTGGCCGGAGCAGTACTTC. This chain connects TRBV6-4 to TRBJ2-7; D not resolved. CDR3 length equals 12 residues. V dropped 7 bases and J dropped 7 bases, with 14 bases sitting between them. CDR1 is MRHNA, CDR2 SNTAGT, per germline.